What follows are 3 T cell receptor beta chains derived from one specimen sequenced in a study of blood T cell repertoires in COVID-19. Sequencing used immunoSEQ multiplex PCR; TCRdb keeps in-frame clones, though not all of them. The sample yields 250,000 or so clones, 80% to 90% seen once. Sample: PBMCs or T cells enriched from blood (not recorded which). These receptors originate from a woman aged 25 to 39 who had been exposed to COVID-19.

This rearrangement joins TRBV7-9 to TRBJ1-5; possible D gene TRBD1, 5 bases. The CDR3 loop spans 15 amino acids. From germline, CDR1 is SEHNR and CDR2 FQNEAQ (reference sequence). The V gene lost 3 bases and the J gene lost 0 bases, with 9 bases spanning the gap. CDR3 sequence (DNA): TGTGCCAGCAGCTTTGGAGGGGATAGCAATCAGCCCCAGCATTTT. As protein: CASSFGGDSNQPQHF.

The chain joins TRBV5-1 to TRBJ1-2; no firm D call. Trimming cost V 0 bases and J 4 bases, with 7 bases left between them. Germline V gene lookup returns CDR1 SGHRS and CDR2 YFSETQ. The CDR3 is 13 residues long. CDR3 in amino acids: CASSLVTGYGYTF. As DNA, the CDR3 is TGCGCCAGCAGCTTGGTTACGGGCTATGGCTACACCTTC. The entire variable domain, with the rest obtained from reference TRBV5-1 and TRBJ1-2, is as follows: KAGVTQTPRYLIKTRGQQVTLSCSPISGHRSVSWYQQTPGQGLQFLFEYFSETQRNKGNFPGRFSGRQFSNSRSEMNVSTLELGDSALYLCASSLVTGYGYTFGSGTRLTVV.

The chain couples TRBV2 to TRBJ1-6, with 9 bases identical to TRBD1. The CDR3 extends over 19 amino acids. Germline assignment: CDR1 SNHLY and CDR2 FYNNEI. The V gene end was trimmed by 5 bases and the J gene end by 0 bases; junction bases not matched to a gene: 11. This CDR3 is CASSKSTTGGTSYNSPLHF. The CDR3 region has the DNA TGTGCCAGCAGTAAGAGTACGACAGGGGGGACCTCCTATAATTCACCCCTCCACTTT.